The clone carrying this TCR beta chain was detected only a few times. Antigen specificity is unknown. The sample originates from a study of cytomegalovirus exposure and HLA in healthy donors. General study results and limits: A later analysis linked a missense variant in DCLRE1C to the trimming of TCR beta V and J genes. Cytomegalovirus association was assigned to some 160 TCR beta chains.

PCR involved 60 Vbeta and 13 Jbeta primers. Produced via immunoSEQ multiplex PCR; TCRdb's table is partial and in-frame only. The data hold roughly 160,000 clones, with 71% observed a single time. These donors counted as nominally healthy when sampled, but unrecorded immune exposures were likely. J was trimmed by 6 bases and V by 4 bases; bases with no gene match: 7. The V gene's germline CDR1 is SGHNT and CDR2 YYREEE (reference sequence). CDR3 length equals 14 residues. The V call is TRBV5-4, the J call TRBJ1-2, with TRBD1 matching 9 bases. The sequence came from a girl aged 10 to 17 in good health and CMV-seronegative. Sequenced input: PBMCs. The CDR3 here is CASSTGTGKNGYTF. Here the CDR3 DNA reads TGTGCCAGCAGCACCGGGACAGGGAAAAATGGCTACACCTTC. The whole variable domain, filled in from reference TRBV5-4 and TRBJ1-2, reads ETGVTQSPTHLIKTRGQQVTLRCSSQSGHNTVSWYQQALGQGPQFIFQYYREEENGRGNFPPRFSGLQFPNYSSELNVNALELDDSALYLCASSTGTGKNGYTFGSGTRLTVV.